This TCR beta chain originates from a study of OX40 agonist ivuxolimab in advanced cancers. Overall study: Administration of intravenous ivuxolimab to patients occurred every 2 weeks at 0.01 to 10 mg/kg.

Here immunoSEQ multiplex PCR was the method, and the copy in TCRdb shows in-frame clones only, minus some. Of 67,000 or so clones listed, around four fifths are singletons. V lost 0 bases and J 1 base, leaving 3 bases between the germline ends. The CDR3 sequence is 13 residues long. Germline-derived CDR1 and CDR2 are SGDLS and YYNGEE. This receptor was taken from an adult with an advanced solid tumor such as melanoma, head and neck, liver or kidney cancer. The chain is built from TRBV9 and TRBJ2-3; D call uncertain. The sequences come from CD4+ or CD8+ T cells sorted from blood, collected in a trial of the OX40 agonist ivuxolimab. The CDR3 DNA follows: TGTGCCAGCAGCGTAGGCGGCACAGATACGCAGTATTTT. As protein: CASSVGGTDTQYF.